This entry is about one T cell receptor (beta chain). The CDR3 runs 16 residues. CDR1 SGHNT and CDR2 YYREEE come from the germline V gene (reference sequence). J was trimmed by 7 bases and V by 2 bases; bases with no gene match: 6. The record originates from a study of shared clonotypes between healthy human individuals. The data were produced by immunoSEQ multiplex PCR, yet TCRdb's version contains in-frame clones alone and is incomplete. The sample gives fewer than 2.5 million clones, roughly 93% of which show up once; around 0.4% is in the top ten. The material sequenced was naive CD4+ T cells from PBMCs. As to subset: CD45RA+ positively selected. This TCR was recovered from a man aged 18-30 years in good health. Some clones in this sample may be carry-over from other donors' samples. This chain connects TRBV5-4 to TRBJ2-2; TRBD1 agrees at 12 bases. CDR3 in DNA: TGTGCCAGCAGCTTACCGGGACAGGGGGCTATCGGGGAGCTGTTTTTT. Its protein product is CASSLPGQGAIGELFF.